The 20 T cell receptor beta chains reported below all come from one sample, sequenced in a study of blood T cell repertoires in COVID-19 (dated by TCRdb to the early 2020s). Library preparation employed the immunoSEQ multiplex PCR assay. Here the immuneACCESS table is served through TCRdb, limited to in-frame sequences with V and J called. Missing clones are a known gap in these copies; in checked studies unresolved V genes cover under half, and the rest lacks a known reason. The sample records hundreds of thousands of clones, around 87% of which are singletons. Over 1% of the sample rests with the top ten. Input material: peripheral blood. These receptors all stem from a man between 65 and 85 years old with acute or convalescent COVID-19.

V is TRBV5-5 and J is TRBJ2-5; 9 nucleotides agree with TRBD1. The germline V gene encodes CDR1 SGHKS and CDR2 YYEKEE (reference sequence). The CDR3 is 15 residues long. V gave up 4 bases and J gave up 5 bases; unmatched junction bases: 9. The CDR3 bases are TGTGCCAGCAGCCCCCGGACAGGGGTCGGGGAGACCCAGTACTTC. Protein product: CASSPRTGVGETQYF.

This clone was seen just once. This sequence joins TRBV6-5 and TRBJ2-3; 7 nucleotides agree with TRBD2. Trimming at V came to 4 bases and at J to 4 bases, leaving 11 bases not matched to a gene. Germline V gene lookup returns CDR1 MNHEY and CDR2 SVGAGI. The CDR3 covers 16 residues. This chain's CDR3 is CASSSASGQRSDTQYF. The CDR3 DNA reads TGTGCCAGCAGTTCGGCTAGCGGCCAGCGGTCAGATACGCAGTATTTT.

The chain links TRBV7-2 to TRBJ1-2, with D unresolved. This CDR3 has 13 residues. Trimming shortened V by 5 bases and J by 5 bases, and 12 bases separated the two germline ends. Germline loops: CDR1 SGHTA, CDR2 FQGNSA. The CDR3 here is CASSPQAGYGYTF. DNA for the CDR3: TGTGCCAGCAGCCCCCAGGCAGGTTATGGCTACACCTTC.

The chain uses TRBV7-9 and TRBJ1-1; TRBD1 matches 11 bases. Trimming cost V 0 bases and J 2 bases; bases outside gene matches: 11. The CDR3 runs 19 residues. The germline CDR1 and CDR2 sequences are SEHNR and FQNEAQ (reference sequence). CDR3 DNA sequence: TGTGCCAGCAGCTTAGCCCTAGGACAGGGGGCGCCTGCTAACACTGAAGCTTTCTTT. Amino acid sequence: CASSLALGQGAPANTEAFF.

This clone has only one observation. The rearrangement links TRBV4-1 to TRBJ2-7, with 10 bases identical to TRBD2. J gave up 3 bases and V 0 bases, and 11 bases lay outside the gene matches. CDR3 length: 18 amino acids. From germline, CDR1 is MGHRA and CDR2 YSYEKL. The CDR3 here is CASSQDAAPSGSIYEQYF. Written as DNA, the CDR3 is TGCGCCAGCAGCCAAGATGCCGCCCCTAGCGGGAGTATCTACGAGCAGTACTTC.

This sequence joins TRBV5-1 and TRBJ2-6; perhaps TRBD2 as D (5 bases). Between the trimmed V and J ends, which lost 0 bases and 2 bases, there was a span of 9 bases. The CDR3 sequence is 16 residues long. The germline V gene encodes CDR1 SGHRS and CDR2 YFSETQ. CDR3 protein: CASSLAPRAGANVLTF. CDR3 coding DNA: TGCGCCAGCAGCTTGGCCCCGAGGGCTGGGGCCAACGTCCTGACTTTC.

This sequence joins TRBV7-2 and TRBJ1-4; the D is unclear. CDR1 and CDR2 from the germline V gene are SGHTA and FQGNSA. The CDR3 extends over 14 amino acids. Trimming removed 1 base at V and 8 bases at J, with 11 bases between. The chain's CDR3 is CASSLGGPREKLFF. The CDR3 bases are TGTGCCAGCAGCTTAGGAGGGCCTCGGGAAAAACTGTTTTTT.

The chain is built from TRBV7-6 and TRBJ1-1, with D unresolved. Trimming took 5 bases from V and 2 from J, leaving 15 bases between them. The CDR3 contains 15 residues. Germline CDR1 reads SGHVS; CDR2 reads FNYEAQ. CDR3 coding DNA: TGTGCCAGCAGCACGCCCCGATCGGGTAACACTGAAGCTTTCTTT. Its translation: CASSTPRSGNTEAFF. Complete variable domain (other parts from reference TRBV7-6 and TRBJ1-1): GAGVSQSPRYKVTKRGQDVALRCDPISGHVSLYWYRQALGQGPEFLTYFNYEAQQDKSGLPNDRFSAERPEGSISTLTIQRTEQRDSAMYRCASSTPRSGNTEAFFGQGTRLTVV.

In regard to this clone: The sample has other DNA sequences that encode this CDR3 too. V gene TRBV5-1 combines with J gene TRBJ1-4; 10 positions match TRBD1. V lost 2 bases to trimming and J lost 8 bases; unmatched junction nucleotides: 3. CDR3 length: 14 residues. Germline CDR1 SGHRS, CDR2 YFSETQ. The CDR3 nucleotides read TGCGCCAGCAGCTTAGGACAGGGGGGAGAAAAACTGTTTTTT. Translation gives CASSLGQGGEKLFF.

This chain links TRBV28 with TRBJ2-2; 7 positions match TRBD2. CDR1 and CDR2 from the germline V gene are MDHEN and SYDVKM. The CDR3 runs 15 residues. Trimming removed 4 bases from V and 4 bases from J; junction bases left unmatched: 6. The CDR3 DNA reads as TGTGCCAGCAGTTCACGACGGACTAGCACCGGGGAGCTGTTTTTT. Its protein is CASSSRRTSTGELFF.

This clone was seen ten or more times. In nucleotides, the CDR3 is TGTGCCAGCCGCCGATCAGGGGGCTCGGACATTCAGTACTTC. Translation: CASRRSGGSDIQYF. V is TRBV5-6 and J is TRBJ2-4, with 8 positions matching TRBD1. The V gene end was trimmed by 7 bases and the J gene end by 8 bases; junction bases not matched to a gene: 11. In germline, CDR1 is SGHDT, CDR2 YYEEEE. The CDR3 has 14 amino acids.

The J gene is TRBJ1-1, the V gene TRBV25-1; tentative D call: TRBD1 (6 bases). This CDR3 has 14 residues. Looked up from germline, CDR1 is MGHDK and CDR2 is SYGVNS. V was pared by 5 bases and J by 0 bases, with 10 bases between. The CDR3 is CASSKTGVNTEAFF. The CDR3, as DNA: TGTGCCAGCAGTAAGACAGGAGTGAACACTGAAGCTTTCTTT.

The rearrangement joins TRBV27 to TRBJ2-6; 9 bases align to TRBD1. The CDR3 loop spans 20 amino acids. V was pared by 4 bases and J by 2 bases, with 15 bases of the junction left unmatched. CDR1 MNHEY and CDR2 SMNVEV come from the germline V gene (reference sequence). The chain's CDR3 is CASSSLNRRTGGTGANVLTF. The CDR3 DNA is TGTGCCAGCAGTTCCTTAAATAGGAGAACAGGGGGCACTGGGGCCAACGTCCTGACTTTC.

This chain joins TRBV5-1 and TRBJ1-3, with unresolved D. CDR1 is SGHRS, CDR2 YFSETQ, per germline. CDR3 length equals 14 residues. V gave up 7 bases and J gave up 0 bases, with 11 bases separating them. The CDR3 nucleotides read TGCGCCAGCGGGGAGACCAGCTCTGGAAACACCATATATTTT. Protein product: CASGETSSGNTIYF.

This chain links TRBV7-2 with TRBJ2-2; D gene ambiguous. The CDR3 loop spans 15 amino acids. CDR1 and CDR2 from the germline V gene are SGHTA and FQGNSA. V was trimmed by 5 bases and J by 2 bases, leaving 12 bases between them. The CDR3 loop reads CASSRSLVNTGELFF. CDR3 bases: TGTGCCAGCAGCCGGTCGCTAGTCAACACCGGGGAGCTGTTTTTT.

J is TRBJ2-5 and V is TRBV7-2; 13 nucleotides match TRBD2. Germline assignment: CDR1 SGHTA and CDR2 FQGNSA. Germline trimming cut 1 base from V and 5 bases from J; bases unmatched to any gene: 4. The CDR3 totals 16 residues. The DNA for the CDR3 is TGTGCCAGCAGCTTAGGGACTAGCGGGAGAGGGGAGACCCAGTACTTC. Protein product: CASSLGTSGRGETQYF.

This chain connects TRBV6-5 to TRBJ2-7; 9 nucleotides match TRBD1. The CDR3 is made up of 15 amino acids. V gave up 1 base and J gave up 2 bases; unmatched junction bases: 3. Per germline, CDR1 MNHEY and CDR2 SVGAGI. The CDR3 sequence is CASSYWRTGAYEQYF. DNA of the CDR3: TGTGCCAGCAGTTACTGGAGGACAGGGGCCTACGAGCAGTACTTC.

V is TRBV7-2 and J is TRBJ2-1; 11 nucleotides line up with TRBD2. The CDR3 is 16 residues long. V gave up 5 bases and J gave up 6 bases; unmatched junction bases: 9. Germline V lookup: CDR1 SGHTA, CDR2 FQGNSA. The CDR3 is CASSLLGLAGSNEQFF. CDR3 nucleotide sequence: TGTGCCAGCAGCCTTTTAGGACTAGCGGGCTCCAATGAGCAGTTCTTC.

This chain connects TRBV2 to TRBJ2-3; 10 bases match TRBD2. Germline V gives CDR1 SNHLY, CDR2 FYNNEI. The CDR3 loop spans 13 amino acids. J gave up 4 bases and V 8 bases, and 3 bases lay outside the gene matches. The CDR3 DNA follows: TGTGCCAGCGAGCTAGCGGGAGCAGATACGCAGTATTTT. It is translated as CASELAGADTQYF.

The sample holds one count of this clone. V is TRBV7-9 and J is TRBJ1-6, with D possibly being TRBD1 (5 bases). The germline V gene encodes CDR1 SEHNR and CDR2 FQNEAQ (reference sequence). CDR3 size: 15 residues. Trimming pared 3 bases from V and 7 bases from J, leaving 13 bases between. In DNA form, the CDR3 reads TGTGCCAGCAGCTTTCGAAATCAGGGAAATTCACCCCTCCACTTT. It specifies CASSFRNQGNSPLHF.